This is a list of T cell receptor beta chains from one sample in a study of blood T cell repertoires in COVID-19. Using immunoSEQ multiplex PCR, the repertoire was profiled, and TCRdb retains in-frame clones only, with some absent. This table holds approximately 400,000 clones, 81% found once. Sequencing was performed on peripheral blood. These receptors were taken from a human donor with acute or convalescent COVID-19. The donor label of this sample is uncertain. The CDR3 runs from the conserved cysteine through the conserved F or W.

v_call,j_call,cdr3_aa
TRBV12-3/TRBV12-4,TRBJ2-1,CASSPGNEQFF
TRBV5-1,TRBJ2-7,CASSLGGTEQYF
TRBV5-4,TRBJ1-1,CASSAGTVPRAFF
TRBV5-1,TRBJ1-1,CASSMDPLYPFF
TRBV27,TRBJ2-1,CASSFMGNSYNEQFF
TRBV30,TRBJ1-6,CAWSAQFTLHF
TRBV30,TRBJ2-7,CAWTSGQKDEQYF
TRBV10-3,TRBJ2-7,CAISDSGGDSYEQYF
TRBV20-1,TRBJ1-6,CSVGGFGPLHF
TRBV28,TRBJ1-5,CASSLPGTGNQPQHF
TRBV5-6,TRBJ2-7,CASSWGGMTSGKLYEQYF
TRBV5-1,TRBJ2-6,CASSLGAGANVLTF
TRBV5-5,TRBJ2-1,CASSLVTTTNEQFF
TRBV5-6,TRBJ2-7,CASSQGIEQYF
TRBV2,TRBJ1-3,CASSEGSGTVGNTIYF
TRBV19,TRBJ1-6,CASSGRENSPLHF
TRBV5-1,TRBJ2-7,CASSRYVQGAQYF
TRBV3-1/TRBV3-2,TRBJ1-3,CASSRAGQNSGNTIYF